These T cell receptor beta chains were read from a single sample in a study of T cell responses to AZD1222 COVID-19 vaccine. Sequenced by immunoSEQ multiplex PCR; TCRdb stores in-frame clones only, minus some. The table records approximately 100,000 clones, about 88% of them present only once. Sequences were derived from peripheral blood, sampled on day 0 of AZD1222 vaccination. The receptors originated from an adult in good health. Each CDR3 is given with its conserved first and last residue. The order of the fields is V gene, J gene, clone size, D gene, CDR3 DNA, CDR3 protein. D genes are given only for firm matches. Expanded clones get a size class; other rows say once, few or many, or leave the size out.

TRBV3-1/TRBV3-2	TRBJ2-1	-	-	TGTGCCAGCAGCCAAGATCTACTCCTCTCCAATGAGCAGTTCTTC	CASSQDLLLSNEQFF
TRBV10-2	TRBJ2-3	-	TRBD2	TGCGCCAGCAGTGAGTCGAGCGGGGGAAGCGGTTGGTTGTATTTT	CASSESSGGSGWLYF
TRBV9	TRBJ1-5	-	-	TGTGCCAGCAGCCTTGGAGCGGCGGAAAATCAGCCCCAGCATTTT	CASSLGAAENQPQHF
TRBV4-1	TRBJ2-7	-	-	TGCGCCAGCAGCCAAGTTAGAGGGGACTACGAGCAGTACTTC	CASSQVRGDYEQYF
TRBV13	TRBJ1-1	-	TRBD1	TGTGCCAGCAGCGTCAAGAAGCGATCGGGACAGTTC	CASSVKKRSGQF
TRBV15	TRBJ1-5	few	-	TGTGCCACCAGCAGAGATGTGGCCAAATATCAGCCCCAGCATTTT	CATSRDVAKYQPQHF
TRBV6-5	TRBJ2-7	-	-	TGTGCCAGCCGGGACCATTCCTACGAGCAGTACTTC	CASRDHSYEQYF
TRBV18	TRBJ1-2	-	TRBD1	TGTGCCAGCTCACCATCGGGACAGGGGGATGTTGGCTACACCTTC	CASSPSGQGDVGYTF
TRBV2	TRBJ2-2	-	-	TGTGCCAGCAGTGAGTGGGTCACCGGGGAGCTGTTTTTT	CASSEWVTGELFF
TRBV3-1/TRBV3-2	TRBJ2-2	-	TRBD1	TGTGCCAGCAGCCAAGAAAGACAGGGGCGGCCCGGGGAGCTGTTTTTT	CASSQERQGRPGELFF
TRBV6-6	TRBJ2-7	-	-	TGTGCCAGCAGTTATCGGGACACCTACGAGCAGTACTTC	CASSYRDTYEQYF
TRBV30	TRBJ2-1	-	TRBD2	TGTGCCTGGAGCCACCGGACTAGCGGGCGTGGGAATGAGCAGTTCTTC	CAWSHRTSGRGNEQFF
TRBV5-1	TRBJ2-3	-	TRBD2	TGCGCCAGCAGCTTAGAGATAGCGGGGAGTTCTAGCACAGATACGCAGTATTTT	CASSLEIAGSSSTDTQYF
TRBV30	TRBJ1-4	-	TRBD1	TGTGCCTGGAGTGGGGGGACAGGGGGCCAAAAACTGTTTTTT	CAWSGGTGGQKLFF
TRBV19	TRBJ1-4	-	TRBD1	TGTGCCAGTAGTACTTACAGGGGAGTTGAAAAACTGTTTTTT	CASSTYRGVEKLFF
TRBV5-5	TRBJ2-7	once	TRBD1	TGTGCCAGCAGCACCGATACAGGGGTCTACGAGCAGTACTTC	CASSTDTGVYEQYF
TRBV7-3	TRBJ2-6	-	-	TGTGCCAGCAGCGGGGACTCCAACGTCCTGACTTTC	CASSGDSNVLTF
TRBV5-6	TRBJ2-7	once	-	TGTGCCAGCAGCTTCAGGCCCGCGGCCCTCGAGCAGTACTTC	CASSFRPAALEQYF
TRBV9	TRBJ2-2	-	-	TGTGCCAGCAGCGTAACCGGTACGCCCGGGGAGCTGTTTTTT	CASSVTGTPGELFF
TRBV30	TRBJ1-4	-	-	TGTGCCTGGATGGGGGGGGCTCATTCTGCGGGTGAAAAACTGTTTTTT	CAWMGGAHSAGEKLFF
TRBV11-1	TRBJ1-6	-	-	TGTGCCAGCAGCTCAAATATGGAACACCAAAATTCACCCCTCCACTTT	CASSSNMEHQNSPLHF
TRBV24-1	TRBJ2-3	-	-	TGTGCCACCAGTGATTGGTCCTCAGATACGCAGTATTTT	CATSDWSSDTQYF
TRBV11-2	TRBJ1-1	-	-	TGTGCCAGCAGCTTAAAGGCGGCAGGGGAGACGAACACTGAAGCTTTCTTT	CASSLKAAGETNTEAFF
TRBV11-3	TRBJ2-7	-	-	TGTGCCAGCAGCTTAGTCAGTTCTACGGAGCAGTACTTC	CASSLVSSTEQYF
TRBV6-2/TRBV6-3	TRBJ1-2	-	-	TGTGCCAGCAGTTACAGGGGACACTATGGCTACACCTTC	CASSYRGHYGYTF
TRBV4-1	TRBJ1-5	-	TRBD1	TGCGCCAGCAGTGAGATACGTATGTCGGACAGGGGAAATCAGCCCCAGCATTTT	CASSEIRMSDRGNQPQHF
TRBV7-3	TRBJ1-1	-	-	TGTGCCAGCAGCCCGGACAGTTGGACTGAAGCTTTCTTT	CASSPDSWTEAFF
TRBV5-4	TRBJ1-2	-	-	TGTGCCAGCAGTCCCCCTCCGGGATCCAACTATGGCTACACCTTC	CASSPPPGSNYGYTF
TRBV29-1	TRBJ1-2	-	-	TGCAGCGCCACGGGTGCTAACTATGGCTACACCTTC	CSATGANYGYTF
TRBV7-9	TRBJ2-1	-	TRBD2	TGTGCCAGCAGCTTAGGGGGAGGGGAATACAATGAGCAGTTCTTC	CASSLGGGEYNEQFF
TRBV7-3	TRBJ1-2	-	TRBD1	TGTGCCAGCAGTTCCCCGGGCGATGGACAGGGCAACTATGGCTACACCTTC	CASSSPGDGQGNYGYTF
TRBV9	TRBJ2-3	-	TRBD1	TGTGCCAGCAGCGGACAGGGGGCGAGTGGCACAGATACGCAGTATTTT	CASSGQGASGTDTQYF
TRBV3-1/TRBV3-2	TRBJ1-3	-	-	TGTGCCAGCAGCCAAGAAATTACGTCCCTCTTTGGAAACACCATATATTTT	CASSQEITSLFGNTIYF
TRBV6-5	TRBJ2-7	-	TRBD1	TGTGCCAGCAGAACCGGGACAGGGGACCCCTACGAGCAGTACTTC	CASRTGTGDPYEQYF
TRBV5-4	TRBJ1-2	-	TRBD1	TGTGCCAGCAGCTTGGGACAGGGGATGAGGGGCTACACCTTC	CASSLGQGMRGYTF
TRBV27	TRBJ2-3	-	-	TGTGCCAGCAGTTTAGACGGTCAGGGGGGGACAGATACGCAGTATTTT	CASSLDGQGGTDTQYF
TRBV6-5	TRBJ2-1	-	TRBD1	TGTGCCAGCAGTCGACAGGGGGCCAGCTACAATGAGCAGTTCTTC	CASSRQGASYNEQFF
TRBV12-5	TRBJ2-1	-	-	TGTGCTAGTGCCCCAGGGATGGGATGGCGGGGCCGCTCCTACAATGAGCAGTTCTTC	CASAPGMGWRGRSYNEQFF
TRBV6-1	TRBJ1-2	-	TRBD1	TGTGCCAGCAGTTATGGGACAGGGCTCGGCTACACCTTC	CASSYGTGLGYTF
TRBV5-4	TRBJ1-4	-	TRBD1	TGTGCCAGCAGCTTGGGACCAGGGGGCGGCGGCGAAAAACTGTTTTTT	CASSLGPGGGGEKLFF
TRBV19	TRBJ1-4	-	-	TGTGCCAGTAGTACGGGTGTGTATGAAAAACTGTTTTTT	CASSTGVYEKLFF
TRBV4-2	TRBJ1-5	once	TRBD1	TGTGCCAGCAGCCAGGATATTACAGGGGGTATAGGTCAGCCCCAGCATTTT	CASSQDITGGIGQPQHF
TRBV9	TRBJ1-3	-	TRBD1	TGTGCCAGCAGCGTAGACGGGACAGGGGATGGAAACACCATATATTTT	CASSVDGTGDGNTIYF
TRBV2	TRBJ1-1	-	-	TGTGCCAGCAATGAGGGGACTGAAGCTTTCTTT	CASNEGTEAFF
TRBV5-4	TRBJ2-3	-	TRBD2	TGTGCCAGCAGCTTGGCTAGCGGGGGGTTGGATACGCAGTATTTT	CASSLASGGLDTQYF
TRBV5-5	TRBJ2-7	-	-	TGTGCCAGCAGCTCCTGGACAGATATACTGGACGAGCAGTACTTC	CASSSWTDILDEQYF
TRBV12-3/TRBV12-4	TRBJ2-1	-	-	TGTGCCAGCAGTTTGGGGTACAATGAGCAGTTCTTC	CASSLGYNEQFF
TRBV12-5	TRBJ2-3	-	-	TGTGCTAGTGGTTCCCTAGTGGGGGGCGCCCGGGGAGATACGCAGTATTTT	CASGSLVGGARGDTQYF
TRBV10-3	TRBJ1-4	-	TRBD1	TGTGCCATCAGTGGGGACAGATTTGAAAAACTGTTTTTT	CAISGDRFEKLFF
TRBV6-6	TRBJ1-2	-	-	TGTGCCAGCAGTTCACAACTCCAGGGGTCTATTGGCTACACCTTC	CASSSQLQGSIGYTF
TRBV7-6	TRBJ2-1	-	-	TGTGCCAGCAGCTCCCCCCAAAGACGGTCGATCTACAATGAGCAGTTCTTC	CASSSPQRRSIYNEQFF
TRBV2	TRBJ1-3	-	-	TGTGCCAGCAGGACCGGGACCCATCAATCTGGAAACACCATATATTTT	CASRTGTHQSGNTIYF
TRBV24-1	TRBJ2-1	-	-	TGTGCCACCAGTGGGCGTTACAATGAGCAGTTCTTC	CATSGRYNEQFF